The 7 T cell receptor beta chains below all came from one sample that was sequenced in a study of regulatory T cells in long-lasting Graves disease. CDR3 regions were amplified by Arm-PCR using iRepertoire HTBI primers to build TCR beta libraries. TCRdb used MiXCR to reprocess the multiplex PCR reads, holding one entry per CDR3 protein. The sample has about 400,000 distinct CDR3 sequences; 15% to 20% are singletons. Time point meaning: newly diagnosed GD, antithyroid drugs for less than 3 months. PBMC RNA served as the TCR library source. These data were also reused for a study on T cells in Graves' hyperthyroidism and ophthalmopathy.

The sample here was peripheral blood mononuclear cells (PBMCs), taken at new diagnosis, from a patient treated with antithyroid drugs. Receptors originate from a woman younger than 30 with Graves disease.

For this clonotype: Possible read error: a much larger clone is one base away. The V gene is TRBV2, the J gene TRBJ1-2; 7 nucleotides align to TRBD1. CDR3 size: 14 residues. CDR1 is SNHLY, CDR2 FYNNEI, per germline. CDR3 DNA sequence: TGTGCCGGCAGTGATGGGACAGACTTCTATGGCTACACCTTC. It yields the protein CAGSDGTDFYGYTF. The full variable domain, with the rest looked up from reference TRBV2 and TRBJ1-2, is EPEVTQTPSHQVTQMGQEVILRCVPISNHLYFYWYRQILGQKVEFLVSFYNNEISEKSEIFDDQFSVERPDGSNFTLKIRSTKLEDSAMYFCAGSDGTDFYGYTFGSGTRLTVV.

The table lists this clonotype with a few counts. A much larger clone sits a single nucleotide away, making a read error possible. The chain combines TRBV3-1 with TRBJ2-1, with 11 bases fitting TRBD2. The CDR3 is 15 amino acids. V dropped 6 bases and J dropped 5; count of bases not matched to a gene: 6. Germline CDR1 LGHDT, CDR2 YNNKEL (reference sequence). The DNA of the CDR3 is TGTGCCAGCAGTTCCCTAGCGGGGGGCCACAATGAGCAGTTCTTC. It codes for CASSSLAGGHNEQFF.

A remark on this clonotype: The junction shows a germline mismatch at one end, possibly a read error. V gene TRBV29-1 combines with J gene TRBJ2-5; the D gene is possibly TRBD2 (7 bases). This CDR3 comprises 14 residues. Germline V gives CDR1 SQVTM, CDR2 ANQGSEA. The CDR3: CSVDLFGGQETPYF. The CDR3 coding sequence is TGCAGCGTTGATCTGTTCGGGGGGCAAGAGACCCCGTACTTC.

This clonotype was seen many times. The genes are TRBV19 and TRBJ2-5; D is ambiguous. Deletions cut 9 bases from V and 2 bases from J, with 13 bases between. Looked up from germline, CDR1 is LNHDA and CDR2 is SQIVND (reference sequence). The CDR3 has 13 amino acids. The CDR3 here is CASSEGRQETQYF. The CDR3 DNA reads TGTGCCAGCAGTGAAGGCAGGCAAGAGACCCAGTACTTC.

Notes on this clonotype: The final CDR3 position lacks the conserved phenylalanine or tryptophan, pointing to a likely read error. The rearrangement uses TRBV6-1 and TRBJ1-2; TRBD1 matches 7 bases. J lost 7 bases, V lost 6 bases, and 2 bases had no gene match. Germline V gene data show CDR1 as MNHNS and CDR2 as SASEGT. CDR3 length: 11 amino acids. As DNA, the CDR3 is TGTGCCAGCAGCAAGGGGGCTGGCTACACCCTC. Translating gives CASSKGAGYTL.

This clonotype has ten or more counts. This rearrangement joins TRBV5-1 to TRBJ1-1; D is perhaps TRBD1 (6 bases). V was shortened by 2 bases and J by 5 bases, with 13 bases between the two germline ends. Germline assignment: CDR1 SGHRS and CDR2 YFSETQ. The CDR3 totals 14 residues. The CDR3 sequence: CASSFGGAITEAFF. CDR3 coding DNA: TGCGCCAGCAGCTTCGGGGGGGCGATTACTGAAGCTTTCTTT.

Comment on this clonotype: With only one base between it and a far larger clone, this is likely a read error. This chain joins TRBV11-2 and TRBJ2-1; 14 bases align to TRBD2. CDR3 size: 15 residues. CDR1 and CDR2 from the germline V gene are SGHAT and FQNNGV. Losses at the gene ends were 5 bases for V and 10 bases for J; bases not matched to a gene: 7. The CDR3 nucleotides are TGTGCCAGCAGCCTCCCGGGACTAGCGGGAGACGAGCAGTTCTTC. It translates to CASSLPGLAGDEQFF.